This TCR beta chain was identified in a study of blood T cell repertoires in COVID-19. Study in general: The samples span acute and convalescent COVID-19 from the United States, Italy and Spain.

Produced via immunoSEQ multiplex PCR; TCRdb's table is partial and in-frame only. The table lists about 180,000 clones, approximately 83% of them singletons, with less than 2% in the top ten. Germline V gives CDR1 MNHEY, CDR2 SVGEGT. The CDR3 extends over 15 amino acids. Losses at the gene ends were 7 bases for V and 3 bases for J; bases not matched to a gene: 10. Sequencing was carried out using peripheral blood. This receptor was identified in a human donor in a cohort sampled during active COVID-19. The V gene is TRBV6-2 or TRBV6-3, the J gene TRBJ2-7; TRBD1 aligns across 9 bases. CDR3 amino acids: CASIPGQGLFYEQYF. CDR3 DNA sequence: TGTGCCAGCATCCCGGGACAGGGCCTTTTCTACGAGCAGTACTTC.